One and the same sample provided the 28 T cell receptor beta chains below, sequenced in a study of cytomegalovirus exposure and HLA in healthy donors. The PCR employed 60 Vbeta primers together with 13 Jbeta primers. Measured with immunoSEQ multiplex PCR; TCRdb has only the in-frame clones, and not every one. Of 95,000 to 150,000 clones listed, around 80% are singletons. The sample taken for sequencing was PBMCs. Source of these receptors: a man younger than 45 in good health and CMV-seronegative.

The chain employs TRBV7-9 and TRBJ2-5, with a possible D match to TRBD2 (6 bases). The V and J ends lost 1 base and 1 base respectively, with 7 bases between them. In germline, CDR1 is SEHNR, CDR2 FQNEAQ (reference sequence). The CDR3 has 14 amino acids. CDR3 sequence: CASSLVGGQETQYF. The CDR3 coding sequence is TGTGCCAGCAGCTTAGTGGGGGGCCAAGAGACCCAGTACTTC.

This clone was detected only once. The chain links TRBV5-6 to TRBJ1-4; D gene ambiguous. This CDR3 has 15 amino acids. CDR1 and CDR2 from the germline V gene are SGHDT and YYEEEE. Between the trimmed V and J ends, which lost 4 bases and 5 bases, there was a span of 15 bases. CDR3 protein: CASSPQFGVNEKLFF. The CDR3 DNA reads TGTGCCAGCAGCCCGCAATTTGGAGTGAATGAAAAACTGTTTTTT.

DNA of the CDR3: TGTGCCAGCAGCACCCCCGGGACAGGGGGCCTAGAGACCCAGTACTTC. The encoded protein is CASSTPGTGGLETQYF. The J gene is TRBJ2-5, the V gene TRBV7-9; 12 nucleotides line up with TRBD1. V was pared by 5 bases and J by 4 bases, with 8 bases of the junction left unmatched. The germline gives CDR1 SEHNR, CDR2 FQNEAQ (reference sequence). The CDR3 extends over 16 amino acids.

The CDR3 loop reads CASSLGDRDSPLHF. The CDR3 DNA sequence: TGTGCCAGCAGCTTAGGGGACAGGGATTCACCCCTCCACTTT. This rearrangement joins TRBV13 to TRBJ1-6; 8 nucleotides agree with TRBD1. Germline loops: CDR1 PRHDT, CDR2 FYEKMQ (reference sequence). This CDR3 comprises 14 residues. The junction had 0 bases not matched to a gene; V was cut back by 0 bases and J by 8 bases. Complete variable domain (other parts from reference TRBV13 and TRBJ1-6): AAGVIQSPRHLIKEKRETATLKCYPIPRHDTVYWYQQGPGQDPQFLISFYEKMQSDKGSIPDRFSAQQFSDYHSELNMSSLELGDSALYFCASSLGDRDSPLHFGNGTRLTVT.

This chain links TRBV7-2 with TRBJ2-7, with 8 bases fitting TRBD2. Germline CDR1 is SGHTA and CDR2 is FQGNSA. CDR3 size: 15 residues. With 4 bases clipped from V and 3 bases from J, the junction kept 8 bases outside the gene matches. CDR3 protein: CASSSAGGGFYEQYF. CDR3 sequence (DNA): TGTGCCAGCAGCTCTGCGGGGGGCGGTTTCTACGAGCAGTACTTC.

This clone occurred a few times. The V and J genes are TRBV5-1 and TRBJ2-5, with 10 bases identical to TRBD1. V dropped 3 bases and J dropped 3; count of bases not matched to a gene: 8. From germline, CDR1 is SGHRS and CDR2 YFSETQ. This CDR3 is built from 16 residues. CDR3 residues: CASSSMDRGGKETQYF. DNA of the CDR3: TGCGCCAGCAGCTCTATGGACAGGGGGGGGAAAGAGACCCAGTACTTC.

The CDR3 coding sequence is TGTGCCAGCAGCGTAGGACAGGGCCCCTACGAGCAGTACTTC. This encodes CASSVGQGPYEQYF. V and J are TRBV9 and TRBJ2-5, with 7 bases lining up with TRBD1. The J call may be in error: the DNA end matches TRBJ2-7 better. Germline CDR1 SGDLS, CDR2 YYNGEE. The CDR3 runs 14 residues.

The V gene is TRBV15, the J gene TRBJ2-5; D might be TRBD2 (7 bases). The germline V gene has CDR1 LNHNV and CDR2 YYDKDF (reference sequence). The CDR3 is made up of 15 amino acids. V lost 2 bases to trimming and J lost 9 bases, with 19 bases between them. In DNA, the CDR3 is TGTGCCACCAGCAGATCGGAGGGGGGGCGGGTGGCCCAGTACTTC. The encoded protein is CATSRSEGGRVAQYF.

The V and J genes are TRBV30 and TRBJ2-5; 10 positions match TRBD1. Trimming at V came to 5 bases and at J to 5 bases, leaving 5 bases not matched to a gene. The CDR3 is 13 amino acids. The germline gives CDR1 GTSNPN, CDR2 SVGIG (reference sequence). The CDR3 DNA sequence: TGTGCCTGGGGGACAGGGGATTTGGAGACCCAGTACTTC. It codes for CAWGTGDLETQYF. Full variable domain (remainder filled in from reference TRBV30 and TRBJ2-5): SQTIHQWPATLVQPVGSPLSLECTVEGTSNPNLYWYRQAAGRGLQLLFYSVGIGQISSEVPQNLSASRPQDRQFILSSKKLLLSDSGFYLCAWGTGDLETQYFGPGTRLLVL.

The rearrangement links TRBV28 to TRBJ2-7, with 12 bases lining up with TRBD1. After removal of 5 bases from V and 5 bases from J, the junction contained 13 bases not matched to a gene. CDR1 and CDR2 from the germline V gene are MDHEN and SYDVKM. This CDR3 is 17 amino acids long. In nucleotides, the CDR3 is TGTGCCAGCAGTACCGCGAACGGGACAGGGGGCATCCACGAGCAGTACTTC. Protein: CASSTANGTGGIHEQYF.

The chain combines TRBV5-1 with TRBJ1-1; TRBD1 aligns across 9 bases. This CDR3 contains 15 residues. Germline V gene data show CDR1 as SGHRS and CDR2 as YFSETQ. V gave up 5 bases and J gave up 0 bases; unmatched junction bases: 5. CDR3 sequence: CASSGRTGVNTEAFF. CDR3 nucleotides: TGCGCCAGCAGTGGGAGGACAGGGGTGAACACTGAAGCTTTCTTT.

V and J are TRBV27 and TRBJ2-2; 9 nucleotides align to TRBD1. V was clipped by 7 bases and J by 6 bases; unmatched bases: 6. Germline loops: CDR1 MNHEY, CDR2 SMNVEV (reference sequence). This CDR3 is built from 14 residues. CDR3 nucleotides: TGTGCCAGCAAGACAGGGGGGTTCGCCGGGGAGCTGTTTTTT. This translates into CASKTGGFAGELFF.

This clone was observed once. This chain links TRBV9 with TRBJ2-3; weak D call: TRBD2 (5 bases). V lost 4 bases and J lost 2, with 14 bases in between. This CDR3 is built from 15 residues. CDR1 is SGDLS, CDR2 YYNGEE, per germline. The DNA for the CDR3 is TGTGCCAGCAGCTCCGCGGACTTACTCACAGATACGCAGTATTTT. Translation: CASSSADLLTDTQYF. Supplemented by reference TRBV9 and TRBJ2-3, the full variable domain reads DSGVTQTPKHLITATGQRVTLRCSPRSGDLSVYWYQQSLDQGLQFLIQYYNGEERAKGNILERFSAQQFPDLHSELNLSSLELGDSALYFCASSSADLLTDTQYFGPGTRLTVL.

V usage is TRBV10-3 and J usage is TRBJ2-2, with D possibly being TRBD2 (6 bases). The CDR3 has 12 amino acids. Germline V gene sequence: CDR1 ENHRY, CDR2 SYGVKD. The CDR3 nucleotides read TGTGCTAGCGGCCCGGGCCCCGGGGAGCTGTTTTTT. Translating gives CASGPGPGELFF.

This clone appeared a few times. The chain uses TRBV9 and TRBJ1-1, with 7 bases aligning to TRBD1. CDR1 is SGDLS and CDR2 is YYNGEE in the germline V gene. There are 14 residues in the CDR3. Losses at the gene ends were 4 bases for V and 1 base for J; bases not matched to a gene: 4. This CDR3 is CASSLGQPNTEAFF. The CDR3 DNA follows: TGTGCCAGCAGCCTGGGACAGCCGAACACTGAAGCTTTCTTT.

A note on this clone: This sample includes further DNA sequences coding for the same CDR3. The J gene is TRBJ1-1, the V gene TRBV5-1; 8 nucleotides line up with TRBD1. The CDR3 is made up of 13 amino acids. Trimming at V came to 2 bases and at J to 5 bases, leaving 2 bases not matched to a gene. Germline CDR1 SGHRS, CDR2 YFSETQ. The CDR3 nucleotides are TGCGCCAGCAGCTTACAGGGGGGGACTGAAGCTTTCTTT. Protein: CASSLQGGTEAFF.

The chain uses TRBV4-3 and TRBJ1-5, with D possibly matching TRBD1 (6 bases). The CDR3 loop spans 14 amino acids. Germline CDR1 reads LGHNA; CDR2 reads YSLEER. V gave up 1 base and J gave up 3 bases, with 7 bases separating them. The CDR3 loop is CASSQAGVNQPQHF. The CDR3, as DNA: TGCGCCAGCAGCCAAGCAGGGGTCAATCAGCCCCAGCATTTT.

The chain combines TRBV6-1 with TRBJ1-6; D not certain. This CDR3 is 15 amino acids long. Germline loops: CDR1 MNHNS, CDR2 SASEGT. V was clipped by 7 bases and J by 9 bases, with 19 bases between them. The CDR3 DNA is TGTGCCAGCACCCGAGACCCAGCCGGAGGTTCACCCCTCCACTTT. It codes for CASTRDPAGGSPLHF.

The chain uses TRBV28 and TRBJ2-2; 7 bases map to TRBD1. The CDR3 is 20 amino acids. Trimming cost V 3 bases and J 4 bases; bases outside gene matches: 20. Germline-derived CDR1 and CDR2 are MDHEN and SYDVKM. The CDR3: CASSFAHSPPNRGPTGELFF. The CDR3, as DNA: TGTGCCAGCAGTTTCGCACATTCCCCCCCGAACAGGGGACCCACCGGGGAGCTGTTTTTT.

The chain joins TRBV4-1 to TRBJ2-7, with 12 bases lining up with TRBD2. In germline, CDR1 is MGHRA, CDR2 YSYEKL. Trimming cost V 4 bases and J 2 bases; bases outside gene matches: 12. The CDR3 is 18 residues long. In nucleotides, the CDR3 is TGCGCCAGCAGCCCCCGACTAGCGGGGGCCGGACCCGCCTACGAGCAGTACTTC. Amino acid sequence: CASSPRLAGAGPAYEQYF.

This chain connects TRBV13 to TRBJ2-3; D is perhaps TRBD2 (6 bases). Trimming left V 3 bases short and J 0 bases short, with 25 bases between. CDR3 length: 20 residues. Germline V lookup: CDR1 PRHDT, CDR2 FYEKMQ (reference sequence). CDR3 protein: CASSLYVRQEGRTSTDTQYF. CDR3 nucleotides: TGTGCCAGCAGCTTGTATGTTCGTCAGGAGGGGAGAACTAGCACAGATACGCAGTATTTT.

The rearrangement joins TRBV2 to TRBJ1-6, with 11 bases that match TRBD1. CDR3 length equals 14 residues. Per germline, CDR1 SNHLY and CDR2 FYNNEI. The trim removed 7 bases at V and 8 bases at J, leaving 4 bases unmatched. CDR3 in DNA: TGTGCCAGCAACCCGGGACAGGGGGATTCACCCCTCCACTTT. Protein: CASNPGQGDSPLHF. The full variable domain, its missing parts supplied by reference TRBV2 and TRBJ1-6, is EPEVTQTPSHQVTQMGQEVILRCVPISNHLYFYWYRQILGQKVEFLVSFYNNEISEKSEIFDDQFSVERPDGSNFTLKIRSTKLEDSAMYFCASNPGQGDSPLHFGNGTRLTVT.

This clone was seen once. The chain couples TRBV19 to TRBJ1-5; D is perhaps TRBD1 (5 bases). CDR3 length: 14 amino acids. The germline CDR1 and CDR2 sequences are LNHDA and SQIVND (reference sequence). V was clipped by 1 base and J by 7 bases, with 11 bases between them. The CDR3: CASSIVQGDQPQHF. The DNA of the CDR3 is TGTGCCAGTAGTATAGTGCAGGGTGACCAGCCCCAGCATTTT.

This rearrangement joins TRBV23-1 to TRBJ2-7; TRBD1 agrees at 7 bases. TRBV23-1 is sorted into the ORF group, with uncertain function. The CDR3 is made up of 16 amino acids. The V and J ends lost 3 bases and 0 bases, in that order; junction bases with no gene match: 8. DNA for the CDR3: TGCGCCAGCAGTCAGTACCGGGACAGTAGCTCCTACGAGCAGTACTTC. Residues: CASSQYRDSSSYEQYF.

The CDR3 DNA sequence: TGTGCCAGCTGGGTCCGGGGTACAGATACGCAGTATTTT. Translated: CASWVRGTDTQYF. V is TRBV6-5 and J is TRBJ2-3, with D tentatively TRBD2 (5 bases). This CDR3 spans 13 amino acids. From germline, CDR1 is MNHEY and CDR2 SVGAGI. The V and J ends lost 8 bases and 3 bases respectively, with 12 bases between them.

The gene calls are TRBV11-3 and TRBJ2-1, with 10 bases that match TRBD1. Trimming took 4 bases from V and 3 from J; bases not matched to a gene: 3. CDR3 length: 15 residues. Germline V gene lookup returns CDR1 SGHNT and CDR2 YENEEA. The CDR3 region is CASSSGTGVYNEQFF. Written as DNA, the CDR3 is TGTGCCAGCAGCTCCGGGACAGGGGTCTACAATGAGCAGTTCTTC.

This chain joins TRBV7-9 and TRBJ2-3; a possible D gene is TRBD2 (6 bases). This CDR3 spans 12 amino acids. Trimming shortened V by 0 bases and J by 8 bases, and 6 bases separated the two germline ends. The germline V gene encodes CDR1 SEHNR and CDR2 FQNEAQ (reference sequence). The CDR3 DNA follows: TGTGCCAGCAGCTTAGCGGGGGGTACGCAGTATTTT. As protein: CASSLAGGTQYF. The whole variable domain, remainder taken from reference TRBV7-9 and TRBJ2-3, is DTGVSQNPRHKITKRGQNVTFRCDPISEHNRLYWYRQTLGQGPEFLTYFQNEAQLEKSRLLSDRFSAERPKGSFSTLEIQRTEQGDSAMYLCASSLAGGTQYFGPGTRLTVL.

This clone was found a few times. Compared with germline, one end of the junction differs, possibly owing to a read error. This chain links TRBV28 with TRBJ1-2; 8 nucleotides align to TRBD1. Germline CDR1 and CDR2: MDHEN and SYDVKM. CDR3 length equals 14 residues. This chain's CDR3 is CASSSSGTGPGWAF. DNA for the CDR3: TGTGCCAGCAGTTCCTCCGGGACAGGCCCCGGCTGGGCCTTC.